This T cell receptor beta chain was sequenced in a study of cytomegalovirus exposure and HLA in healthy donors. Study-wide points: Researchers had no immune exposure information except CMV serostatus available.

Per the germline V gene, CDR1 is LNHDA and CDR2 is SQIVND (reference sequence). V lost 1 base to trimming and J lost 10 bases; unmatched junction nucleotides: 5. This CDR3 has 15 amino acids. This clone occurred once. The antigen remains undetermined. Primers for the PCR totalled 60 Vbeta and 13 Jbeta. The assay was immunoSEQ multiplex PCR, and TCRdb's table has in-frame clones only and misses some. The data hold approximately 130,000 clones, with about 81% observed a single time. The sequencing sample was made of PBMCs. The gene calls are TRBV19 and TRBJ1-6; 9 bases agree with TRBD1. The source of this sequence is a man aged 40-55 years in good health and CMV-seronegative. CDR3 sequence reads: CASSIGGTGSSPLHF. The CDR3 DNA reads as TGTGCCAGTAGTATAGGGGGGACAGGGTCCTCACCCCTCCACTTT.